These 2 T cell receptor beta chains were sequenced from one sample in a study of blood T cell repertoires in COVID-19. The method was immunoSEQ multiplex PCR; TCRdb's version includes in-frame clones alone and lacks a portion of them. In the table there are 220,000 or so clones, approximately 85% of which are singletons. Sequenced material: peripheral blood. These receptors were collected from a woman of 80 years or more with COVID-19, enrolled during active disease.

The V and J genes are TRBV7-2 and TRBJ2-7; D might be TRBD1 (5 bases). The CDR3 spans 12 residues. With 5 bases removed from V and 5 bases from J, the gap between germline ends came to 10 bases. Germline CDR1 reads SGHTA; CDR2 reads FQGNSA. The DNA for the CDR3 is TGTGCCAGCAGCGTCCGACAGAACGAGCAGTACTTC. Protein product: CASSVRQNEQYF.

This clone showed up just a few times. This chain links TRBV6-4 with TRBJ1-4, with 7 bases identical to TRBD1. Germline V gene sequence: CDR1 MRHNA, CDR2 SNTAGT. The CDR3 has 15 residues. Losses at the gene ends were 2 bases for V and 2 bases for J; bases not matched to a gene: 2. The CDR3 region is CASSDQTGTNEKLFF. The CDR3 coding sequence is TGTGCCAGCAGTGACCAGACAGGGACTAATGAAAAACTGTTTTTT.